The present T cell receptor (beta chain) was sequenced within a study of neurological immune-mediated disorders. TCRdb redid the calling of the 5' RACE reads with MiXCR, one entry per CDR3 protein. The sample records 40,000 to 55,000 distinct CDR3 sequences, approximately 5.8% being singletons. This clonotype was counted a few times. The germline V and J ends were trimmed by 3 bases and 7 bases, with 13 bases remaining between them. This CDR3 is built from 13 residues. Germline V CDR1 and CDR2: SGHKS, YYEKEE (reference sequence). This sequence was found in a woman in her late teens or twenties with multiple sclerosis. V usage is TRBV5-5 and J usage is TRBJ1-1; D gene ambiguous. What was sequenced was CD4+ T cells from blood. This CDR3 is CASSWLPEGEAFF. The CDR3 coding sequence is TGTGCCAGCAGCTGGTTACCAGAAGGTGAAGCTTTCTTT.